Listed here is a single T cell receptor beta chain. What it binds is not known. An end of the junction differs from the germline gene, which may be a read error. The data were obtained in a study of PD-1 blockade in classical Hodgkin lymphoma. Study summary: On a schedule of every 2 weeks, patients received nivolumab 3 mg/kg intravenously.

This CDR3 is 12 amino acids long. Study outcomes and limitations: CD4+ TCR diversity, unlike CD8+, climbed significantly by C4D1. The study reported lower baseline TCR diversity in newly diagnosed patients than in healthy donors. Those patients who began receiving nivolumab less than 1 year after ASCT had lower diversity, and they were excluded.

Each and every patient relapsed after autologous stem cell transplantation, and patients got differing brentuximab vedotin exposure. TCRdb's copy holds only in-frame clones and misses some; the assay was immunoSEQ multiplex PCR. The sample contains just under 30,000 clones, around 71% of which appear only once. V and J are TRBV5-3 and TRBJ2-7; D remains ambiguous. TRBV5-3 is placed among ORFs of uncertain function. The sample here was peripheral blood mononuclear cells (PBMCs), taken before the second cycle of nivolumab. This receptor was taken from a human donor with classical Hodgkin lymphoma. The CDR3 DNA reads as TGTGCCAGCAGCTCGGCCTCCTACGAGCAGTACTTC. Its protein product is CASSSASYEQYF.